The 19 T cell receptor beta chains below come from one sample, sequenced in a study of sequential checkpoint blockade in melanoma. Only in-frame clones appear in the TCRdb table, and some are missing; sequencing was by immunoSEQ multiplex PCR. The data show 7,000 or so clones, with 20% to 25% seen just once and around 12% held by the top ten. The sample's treatment: randomized to nivolumab then ipilimumab (arm A) or the reverse (arm B). The specimen comprised tumor tissue (inferred from file names), sampled from a patient given nivolumab and ipilimumab in sequence. These receptors were obtained from a human donor with melanoma.

The chain has TRBV19 and TRBJ2-2; weak D call: TRBD2 (5 bases). Germline V gene data show CDR1 as LNHDA and CDR2 as SQIVND (reference sequence). The CDR3 is 16 residues long. The V and J ends lost 4 bases and 0 bases respectively, with 12 bases between them. DNA for the CDR3: TGTGCCAGTAGTAAAACTAGAGGGCCGAACACCGGGGAGCTGTTTTTT. Its translation: CASSKTRGPNTGELFF.

DNA for the CDR3: TGTGCCAGTAGTATGCGAGACAGAACCAATCAGCCCCAGCATTTT. Its protein product is CASSMRDRTNQPQHF. The V and J genes are TRBV19 and TRBJ1-5; possibly TRBD1 for D (5 bases). The CDR3 loop spans 15 amino acids. V dropped 3 bases and J dropped 3 bases, with 12 bases sitting between them. Per germline, CDR1 LNHDA and CDR2 SQIVND (reference sequence).

The chain recombines TRBV11-3 with TRBJ2-7; 7 nucleotides match TRBD2. Germline trimming cut 2 bases from V and 4 bases from J; bases unmatched to any gene: 8. Germline assignment: CDR1 SGHNT and CDR2 YENEEA. This CDR3 is 15 amino acids long. CDR3 sequence (DNA): TGTGCCAGCAGCTTATCCGGCGGGGGTGGTTACGAGCAGTACTTC. Translating gives CASSLSGGGGYEQYF.

This clone was detected a few times. The rearrangement joins TRBV18 to TRBJ2-5, with D possibly matching TRBD1 (5 bases). CDR3 size: 12 residues. V gave up 2 bases and J gave up 5 bases, with 6 bases separating them. Germline values: CDR1 KGHSH, CDR2 LQKENI. CDR3 residues: CASSPGAETQYF. In DNA form, the CDR3 reads TGTGCCAGCTCACCAGGGGCCGAGACCCAGTACTTC.

By its share, this clone is medium-sized. The V gene is TRBV6-8, the J gene TRBJ2-5, with D perhaps TRBD1 or TRBD2 (5 bases each). The germline V and J ends were trimmed by 6 bases and 5 bases, with 19 bases remaining between them. The CDR3 totals 15 residues. The germline CDR1 and CDR2 sequences are MNHGY and SAAAGT. The CDR3 region is CASRLGVLEGETQYF. CDR3 coding DNA: TGTGCCAGCAGATTGGGGGTTCTCGAGGGGGAGACCCAGTACTTC.

This clone was recorded a few times. The gene calls are TRBV11-3 and TRBJ2-5; 10 bases are a match to TRBD2. J lost 4 bases, V lost 2 bases, and 7 bases had no gene match. Per germline, CDR1 SGHNT and CDR2 YENEEA. This CDR3 is built from 16 residues. CDR3 bases: TGTGCCAGCAGCTTATCCCCAGCGGGGGGGCCAGAGACCCAGTACTTC. Its protein is CASSLSPAGGPETQYF.

The gene calls are TRBV18 and TRBJ2-7, with D maybe TRBD1 (5 bases). The V end lost 5 bases, the J end lost 4 bases, and 9 bases lay between the germline ends. CDR3 length: 12 amino acids. From germline, CDR1 is KGHSH and CDR2 LQKENI. This CDR3 reads CASSSQGYEQYF. CDR3 DNA: TGTGCCAGCTCATCCCAGGGTTACGAGCAGTACTTC.

This clone was detected once. The V call is TRBV5-1, the J call TRBJ1-2, with D perhaps matching TRBD1 (6 bases). CDR1 SGHRS and CDR2 YFSETQ come from the germline V gene. This CDR3 is 14 amino acids long. Trimming shortened V by 4 bases and J by 5 bases, and 15 bases separated the two germline ends. DNA of the CDR3: TGCGCCAGCAGCCCACAACAGGGTTGGTATGGCTACACCTTC. Its translation is CASSPQQGWYGYTF.

By sample fraction, this clone is medium-sized. This sequence joins TRBV11-3 and TRBJ2-5; 7 bases are a match to TRBD1. The CDR3 is made up of 15 amino acids. CDR1 and CDR2 from the germline V gene are SGHNT and YENEEA. The trim removed 3 bases at V and 1 base at J, leaving 5 bases unmatched. CDR3 sequence (DNA): TGTGCCAGCAGCTTGACAGGGACAACCCAAGAGACCCAGTACTTC. Its protein product is CASSLTGTTQETQYF.

This clone showed up just once. The chain uses TRBV25-1 and TRBJ2-7; 9 nucleotides match TRBD1. J was trimmed by 6 bases and V by 3 bases; bases with no gene match: 12. Germline V gene lookup returns CDR1 MGHDK and CDR2 SYGVNS. The CDR3 length is 16 residues. CDR3 nucleotide sequence: TGTGCCAGCAGTGAGCATCCGGGACAGGGTCTCGCCGAGCAGTACTTC. It codes for CASSEHPGQGLAEQYF.

This clone was seen only a few times. This CDR3 reads CASSQTGATNYGYTF. The CDR3 DNA sequence: TGTGCCAGCAGCCAGACAGGCGCCACTAACTATGGCTACACCTTC. The chain joins TRBV6-8 to TRBJ1-2, with D possibly TRBD1 on 6 matching bases. V was shortened by 6 bases and J by 0 bases, with 14 bases between the two germline ends. Germline V gene sequence: CDR1 MNHGY, CDR2 SAAAGT. There are 15 residues in the CDR3.

This clone was detected only a few times. The V call is TRBV6-8, the J call TRBJ1-6, with a weak D call TRBD1 (5 bases). The CDR3 extends over 16 amino acids. Germline CDR1 and CDR2: MNHGY and SAAAGT. V lost 0 bases to trimming and J lost 7 bases, with 13 bases between them. CDR3 sequence reads: CASSYSRGDGNSPLHF. CDR3 DNA sequence: TGTGCCAGCAGTTACTCGAGAGGGGACGGGAATTCACCCCTCCACTTT.

This clone was recorded a few times. The chain has TRBV11-3 and TRBJ2-3; 9 positions match TRBD2. The ends lost 6 bases at V and 4 bases at J; junction bases unmatched: 8. The CDR3 sequence is 15 residues long. Germline lookup yields CDR1 SGHNT and CDR2 YENEEA. The CDR3 nucleotides are TGTGCCAGCAGTACTACCGGCGGGGGGGCAGATACGCAGTATTTT. Its translation is CASSTTGGGADTQYF.

The genes are TRBV11-3 and TRBJ1-4; 7 bases are shared with TRBD1. The CDR3 totals 16 residues. V lost 5 bases, J lost 5 bases, and 11 bases stayed unmatched. The germline V gene has CDR1 SGHNT and CDR2 YENEEA. CDR3 residues: CASSQGPTGRNEKLFF. CDR3 DNA sequence: TGTGCCAGCAGCCAAGGCCCGACAGGGCGGAATGAAAAACTGTTTTTT.

This clone was detected a few times. The chain couples TRBV6-8 to TRBJ1-1, with a possible D match to TRBD1 (6 bases). The CDR3 has 14 residues. Trimming cost V 2 bases and J 6 bases, with 13 bases left between them. Germline lookup yields CDR1 MNHGY and CDR2 SAAAGT. CDR3 loop: CASSYQGRRSEAFF. The CDR3 DNA reads TGTGCCAGCAGTTACCAGGGGCGCAGGTCTGAAGCTTTCTTT.

This chain links TRBV19 with TRBJ1-1, with no clear D. Germline V gene lookup returns CDR1 LNHDA and CDR2 SQIVND (reference sequence). The V end was cut by 7 bases, the J end by 1 base, with 10 bases between. CDR3 length equals 13 residues. The CDR3 region is CASNRERNTEAFF. In DNA form, the CDR3 reads TGTGCCAGTAACCGGGAACGGAACACTGAAGCTTTCTTT.

This clone was seen once. This chain links TRBV29-1 with TRBJ2-7; TRBD1 matches at 8 bases. The V segment lost 0 bases and the J segment 4 bases; nucleotides outside the gene matches: 11. CDR1 SQVTM and CDR2 ANQGSEA come from the germline V gene. The CDR3 is 16 amino acids. The CDR3 sequence: CSVEDLRGTGKYEQYF. The DNA for the CDR3 is TGCAGCGTTGAAGATCTTCGCGGGACAGGCAAATACGAGCAGTACTTC.

This chain uses TRBV11-3 with TRBJ2-2, with D possibly being TRBD1 (5 bases). Germline assignment: CDR1 SGHNT and CDR2 YENEEA. The length of the CDR3 is 14 residues. The V end was cut by 6 bases, the J end by 2 bases, with 10 bases between. The CDR3 here is CASRGGANTGELFF. DNA of the CDR3: TGTGCCAGCAGAGGTGGGGCCAACACCGGGGAGCTGTTTTTT.

The V call is TRBV9, the J call TRBJ1-6, with TRBD1 matching over 7 bases. This CDR3 is 16 amino acids long. CDR1 is SGDLS and CDR2 is YYNGEE in the germline V gene. Trimming took 3 bases from V and 5 from J; bases not matched to a gene: 8. The CDR3, as DNA: TGTGCCAGCAGCGCCTTCCGGGACAGCAATAATTCACCCCTCCACTTT. Its protein is CASSAFRDSNNSPLHF.